This T cell receptor (beta chain) emerged from a study of T-cell reconstitution after alpha-beta-depleted transplantation in children. The V and J ends lost 9 bases and 5 bases respectively, with 10 bases between them. This CDR3 has 11 residues. Germline CDR1 and CDR2: MGHDK and SYGVNS. Unique molecular identifiers were incorporated during preparation of the TCRbeta library. Each CDR3 protein is one row after TCRdb ran MiXCR on the PCR reads. The data hold some 600,000 distinct CDR3 sequences, with roughly 15% observed a single time. This clonotype occurred a few times. The receptor was isolated from a human donor who donated a stem cell graft to a child with acute myeloid leukemia. The chain uses TRBV25-1 and TRBJ2-5; D is possibly TRBD1 (6 bases). The specimen was PBMCs from the stem cell graft donor, collected from the stem cell graft. The CDR3 is CASGQGETQYF. CDR3 DNA: TGTGCCAGTGGTCAGGGGGAGACCCAGTACTTC.